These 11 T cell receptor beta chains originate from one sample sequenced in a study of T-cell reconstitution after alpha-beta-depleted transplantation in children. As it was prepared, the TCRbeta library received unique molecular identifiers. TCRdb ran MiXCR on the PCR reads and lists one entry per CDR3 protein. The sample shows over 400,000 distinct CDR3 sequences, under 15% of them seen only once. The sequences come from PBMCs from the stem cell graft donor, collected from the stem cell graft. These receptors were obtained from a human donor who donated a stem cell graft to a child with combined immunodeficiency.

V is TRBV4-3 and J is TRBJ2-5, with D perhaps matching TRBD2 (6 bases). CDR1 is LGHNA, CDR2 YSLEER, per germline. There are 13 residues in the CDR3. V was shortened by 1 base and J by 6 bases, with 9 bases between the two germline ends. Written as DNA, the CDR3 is TGCGCCAGCAGCCAAGCGGAGGGAAAGACCCAGTACTTC. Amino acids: CASSQAEGKTQYF.

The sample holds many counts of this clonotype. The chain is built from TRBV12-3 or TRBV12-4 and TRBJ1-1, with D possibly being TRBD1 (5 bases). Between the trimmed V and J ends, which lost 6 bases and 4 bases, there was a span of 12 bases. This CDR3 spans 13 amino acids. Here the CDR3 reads CASSLGAGTEAFF. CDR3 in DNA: TGTGCCAGCAGCCTCGGGGCGGGCACTGAAGCTTTCTTT.

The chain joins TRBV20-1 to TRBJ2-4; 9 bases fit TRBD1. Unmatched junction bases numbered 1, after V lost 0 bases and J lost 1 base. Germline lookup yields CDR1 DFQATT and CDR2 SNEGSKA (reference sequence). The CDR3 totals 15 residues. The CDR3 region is CSAREQGAAKNIQYF. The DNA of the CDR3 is TGCAGTGCTAGAGAACAGGGGGCGGCCAAAAACATTCAGTACTTC.

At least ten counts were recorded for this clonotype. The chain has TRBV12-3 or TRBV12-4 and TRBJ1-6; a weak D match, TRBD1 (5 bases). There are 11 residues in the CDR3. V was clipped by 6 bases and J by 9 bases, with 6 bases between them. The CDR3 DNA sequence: TGTGCCAGCAGAAGGGGTTCACCCCTCCACTTT. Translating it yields CASRRGSPLHF.

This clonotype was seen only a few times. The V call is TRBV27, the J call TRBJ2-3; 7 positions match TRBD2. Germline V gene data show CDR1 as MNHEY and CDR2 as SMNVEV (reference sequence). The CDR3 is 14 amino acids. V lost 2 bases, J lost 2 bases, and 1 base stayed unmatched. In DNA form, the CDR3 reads TGTGCCAGCAGTTTAGGGACTACCACAGATACGCAGTATTTT. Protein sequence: CASSLGTTTDTQYF.

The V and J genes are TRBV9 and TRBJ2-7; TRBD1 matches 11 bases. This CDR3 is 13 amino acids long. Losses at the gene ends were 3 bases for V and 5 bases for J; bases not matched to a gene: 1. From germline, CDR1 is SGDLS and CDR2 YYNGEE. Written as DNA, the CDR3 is TGTGCCAGCAGCGAGGACAGGGGGCACGAGCAGTACTTC. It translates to CASSEDRGHEQYF. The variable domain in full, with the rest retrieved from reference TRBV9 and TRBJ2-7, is DSGVTQTPKHLITATGQRVTLRCSPRSGDLSVYWYQQSLDQGLQFLIQYYNGEERAKGNILERFSAQQFPDLHSELNLSSLELGDSALYFCASSEDRGHEQYFGPGTRLTVT.

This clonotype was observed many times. As DNA, the CDR3 is TGTGCCAGCAGTTTGCGGGACAGCCCTAACTATGGCTACACCTTC. Amino acids: CASSLRDSPNYGYTF. The rearrangement links TRBV6-5 to TRBJ1-2; 7 bases match TRBD1. Germline CDR1 reads MNHEY; CDR2 reads SVGAGI. The CDR3 is made up of 15 amino acids. The V segment lost 4 bases and the J segment 0 bases; nucleotides outside the gene matches: 5.

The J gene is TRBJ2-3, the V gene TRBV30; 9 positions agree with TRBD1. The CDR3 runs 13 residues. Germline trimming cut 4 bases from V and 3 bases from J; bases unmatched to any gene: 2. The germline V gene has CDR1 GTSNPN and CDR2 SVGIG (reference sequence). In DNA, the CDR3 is TGTGCCTGGACACAGGGGGCAACAGATACGCAGTATTTT. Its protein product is CAWTQGATDTQYF.

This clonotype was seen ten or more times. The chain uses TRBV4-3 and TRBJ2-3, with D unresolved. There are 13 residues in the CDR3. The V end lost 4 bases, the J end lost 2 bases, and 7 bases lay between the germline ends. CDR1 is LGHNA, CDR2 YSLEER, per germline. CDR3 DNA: TGCGCCAGCAGCCGGGCCCCCACAGATACGCAGTATTTT. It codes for CASSRAPTDTQYF.

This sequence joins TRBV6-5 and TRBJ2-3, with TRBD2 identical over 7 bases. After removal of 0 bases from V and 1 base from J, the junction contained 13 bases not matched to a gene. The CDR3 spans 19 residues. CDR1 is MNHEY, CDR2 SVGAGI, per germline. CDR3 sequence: CASSYSSNLAALGTDTQYF. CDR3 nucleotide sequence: TGTGCCAGCAGTTACTCGAGTAATCTAGCGGCTCTGGGCACAGATACGCAGTATTTT.

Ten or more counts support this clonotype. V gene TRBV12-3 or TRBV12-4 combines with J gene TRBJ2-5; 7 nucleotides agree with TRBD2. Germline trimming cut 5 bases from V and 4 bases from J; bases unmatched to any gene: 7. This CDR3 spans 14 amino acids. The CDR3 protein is CASSPGTNRETQYF. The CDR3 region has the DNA TGTGCCAGCAGTCCGGGGACTAATCGAGAGACCCAGTACTTC.